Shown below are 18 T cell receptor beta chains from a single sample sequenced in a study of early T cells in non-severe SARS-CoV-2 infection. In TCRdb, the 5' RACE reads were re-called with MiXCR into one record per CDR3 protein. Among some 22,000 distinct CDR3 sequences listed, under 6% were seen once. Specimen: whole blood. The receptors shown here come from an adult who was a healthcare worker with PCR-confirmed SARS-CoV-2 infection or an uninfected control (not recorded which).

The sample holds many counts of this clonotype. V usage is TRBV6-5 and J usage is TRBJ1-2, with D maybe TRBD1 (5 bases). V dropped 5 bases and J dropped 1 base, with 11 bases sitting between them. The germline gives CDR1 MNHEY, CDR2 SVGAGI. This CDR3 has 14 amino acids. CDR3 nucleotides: TGTGCCAGCAGTCGTGGGGCCGTTAACTATGGCTACACCTTC. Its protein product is CASSRGAVNYGYTF.

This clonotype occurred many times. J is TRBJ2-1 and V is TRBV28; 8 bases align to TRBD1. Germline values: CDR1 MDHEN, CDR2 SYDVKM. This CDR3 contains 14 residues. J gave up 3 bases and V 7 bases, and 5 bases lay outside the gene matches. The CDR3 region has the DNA TGTGCCAGCACCACAGGGGGAAGCTACAATGAGCAGTTCTTC. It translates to CASTTGGSYNEQFF. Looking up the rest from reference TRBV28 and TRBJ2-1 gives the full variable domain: DVKVTQSSRYLVKRTGEKVFLECVQDMDHENMFWYRQDPGLGLRLIYFSYDVKMKEKGDIPEGYSVSREKKERFSLILESASTNQTSMYLCASTTGGSYNEQFFGPGTRLTVL.

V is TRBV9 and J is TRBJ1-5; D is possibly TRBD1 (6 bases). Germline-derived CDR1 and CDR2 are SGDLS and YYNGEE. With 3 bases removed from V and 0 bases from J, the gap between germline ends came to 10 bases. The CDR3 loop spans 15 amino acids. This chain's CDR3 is CASSGQEYSNQPQHF. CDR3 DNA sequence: TGTGCCAGCAGCGGACAGGAGTATAGCAATCAGCCCCAGCATTTT.

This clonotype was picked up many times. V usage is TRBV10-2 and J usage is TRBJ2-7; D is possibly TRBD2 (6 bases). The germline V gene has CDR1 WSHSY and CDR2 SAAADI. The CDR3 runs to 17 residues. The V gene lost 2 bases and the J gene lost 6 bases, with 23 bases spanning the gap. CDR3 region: CASSETVGLPRGSEQYF. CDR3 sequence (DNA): TGCGCCAGCAGTGAGACTGTGGGACTGCCCCGGGGCTCCGAGCAGTACTTC.

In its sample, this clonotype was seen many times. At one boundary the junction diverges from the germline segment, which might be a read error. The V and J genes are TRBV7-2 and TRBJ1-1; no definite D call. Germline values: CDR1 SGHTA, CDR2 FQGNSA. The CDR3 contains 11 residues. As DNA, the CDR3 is TGTGCCAGCAGCTTAGCTGAGGACCCACCATTT. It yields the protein CASSLAEDPPF.

The CDR3 coding sequence is TGTGCCAGCAGTTACGGACAGACCTACGAGCAGTACTTC. Translating gives CASSYGQTYEQYF. This chain uses TRBV6-2 or TRBV6-3 with TRBJ2-7, with D possibly being TRBD1 (6 bases). The CDR3 has 13 residues. V dropped 2 bases and J dropped 2 bases, with 7 bases sitting between them. Germline assignment: CDR1 MNHEY and CDR2 SVGEGT.

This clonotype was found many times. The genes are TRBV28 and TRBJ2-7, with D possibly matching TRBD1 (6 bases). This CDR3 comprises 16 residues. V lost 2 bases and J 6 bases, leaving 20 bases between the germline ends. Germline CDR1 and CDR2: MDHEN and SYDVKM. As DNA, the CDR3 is TGTGCCAGCAGTTTAATTGGTGTCGCCAGGGGCGTCGAGCAGTACTTC. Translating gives CASSLIGVARGVEQYF.

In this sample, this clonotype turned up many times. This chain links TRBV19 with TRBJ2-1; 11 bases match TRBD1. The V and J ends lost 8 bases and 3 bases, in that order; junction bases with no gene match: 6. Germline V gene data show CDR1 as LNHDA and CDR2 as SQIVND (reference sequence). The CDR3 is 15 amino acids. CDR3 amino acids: CASLKGTGGYNEQFF. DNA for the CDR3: TGTGCCAGTCTTAAGGGGACAGGGGGCTACAATGAGCAGTTCTTC.

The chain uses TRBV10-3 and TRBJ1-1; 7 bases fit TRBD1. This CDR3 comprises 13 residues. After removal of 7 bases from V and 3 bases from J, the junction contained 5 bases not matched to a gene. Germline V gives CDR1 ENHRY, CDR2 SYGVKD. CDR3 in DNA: TGTGCCATCAACGTAGACAGGGACACTGAAGCTTTCTTT. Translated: CAINVDRDTEAFF.

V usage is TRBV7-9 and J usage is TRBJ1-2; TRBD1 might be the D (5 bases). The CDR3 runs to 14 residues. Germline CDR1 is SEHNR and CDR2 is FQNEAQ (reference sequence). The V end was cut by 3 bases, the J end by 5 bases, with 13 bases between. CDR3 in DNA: TGTGCCAGCAGCTTCCCGGGACCGAGATATGGCTACACCTTC. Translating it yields CASSFPGPRYGYTF.

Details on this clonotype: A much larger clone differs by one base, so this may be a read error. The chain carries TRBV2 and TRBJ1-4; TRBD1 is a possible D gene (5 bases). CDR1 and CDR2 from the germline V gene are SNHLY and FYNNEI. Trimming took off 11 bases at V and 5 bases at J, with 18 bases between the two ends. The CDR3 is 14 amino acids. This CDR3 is CACLQGRANEKLFF. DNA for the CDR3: TGTGCCTGCCTCCAGGGAAGGGCAAATGAAAAACTGTTTTTT.

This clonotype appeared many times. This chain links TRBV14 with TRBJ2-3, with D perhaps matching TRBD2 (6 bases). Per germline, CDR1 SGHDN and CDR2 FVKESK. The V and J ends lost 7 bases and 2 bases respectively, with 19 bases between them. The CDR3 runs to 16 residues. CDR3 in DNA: TGTGCCAGCACCCGGCGGGGAGCGCTAGTCACAGATACGCAGTATTTT. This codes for CASTRRGALVTDTQYF.

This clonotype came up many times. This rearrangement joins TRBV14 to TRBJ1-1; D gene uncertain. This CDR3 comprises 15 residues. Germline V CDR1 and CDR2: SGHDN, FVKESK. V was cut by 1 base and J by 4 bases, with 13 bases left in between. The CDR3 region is CASSQGEAEGTEAFF. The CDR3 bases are TGTGCCAGCAGCCAAGGGGAGGCTGAGGGCACTGAAGCTTTCTTT.

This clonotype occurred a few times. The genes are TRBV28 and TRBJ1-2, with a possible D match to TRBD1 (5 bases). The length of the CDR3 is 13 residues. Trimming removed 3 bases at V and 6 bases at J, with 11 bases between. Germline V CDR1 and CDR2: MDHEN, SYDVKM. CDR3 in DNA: TGTGCCAGCAGTTTGCGGGGGAGGCATGGCTACACCTTC. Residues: CASSLRGRHGYTF.

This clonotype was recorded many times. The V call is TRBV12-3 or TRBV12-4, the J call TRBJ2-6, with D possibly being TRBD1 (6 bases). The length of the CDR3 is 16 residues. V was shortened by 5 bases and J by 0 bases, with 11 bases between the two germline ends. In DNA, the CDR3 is TGTGCCAGCAGTCCCATGACAGGCTCTGGGGCCAACGTCCTGACTTTC. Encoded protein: CASSPMTGSGANVLTF.

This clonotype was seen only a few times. CDR3 sequence (DNA): TGTGCCAGCAGCTTACCCCTCCAGCCAGATACGCAGTATTTT. Translation: CASSLPLQPDTQYF. The gene calls are TRBV7-8 and TRBJ2-3; D gene uncertain. Germline CDR1 SGHVS, CDR2 FQNEAQ. The CDR3 extends over 14 amino acids. V shed 2 bases and J shed 4 bases, with 10 bases lying between them.

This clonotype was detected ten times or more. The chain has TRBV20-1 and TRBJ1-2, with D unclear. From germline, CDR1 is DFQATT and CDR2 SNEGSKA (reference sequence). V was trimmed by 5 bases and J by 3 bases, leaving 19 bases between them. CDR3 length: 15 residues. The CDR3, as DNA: TGCAGTGCTCCTCCTCCTTACACGACCTACTATGGCTACACCTTC. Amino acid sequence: CSAPPPYTTYYGYTF.

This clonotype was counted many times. CDR3 in amino acids: CASTLRKGYYTF. CDR3 sequence (DNA): TGTGCCAGCACCCTTCGAAAGGGTTACTACACCTTC. J is TRBJ1-2 and V is TRBV2; D is ambiguous. Trimming cost V 7 bases and J 10 bases, with 16 bases left between them. The CDR3 is 12 amino acids. Per germline, CDR1 SNHLY and CDR2 FYNNEI.